Following are 18 T cell receptor beta chains from one sample sequenced in a study of T-cell memory formation after mild COVID-19. TCRdb reanalysed the 5' RACE reads using MiXCR and keeps one entry per CDR3 protein. The sample lists hundreds of thousands of distinct CDR3 sequences, 20% to 30% occurring once. Sequencing was performed on PBMCs or a T cell subset sorted from them (not recorded which). These receptors were collected from an adult woman who had mild COVID-19 (a few samples of this study predate the infection). Cell type and time point are not known.

J is TRBJ2-7 and V is TRBV20-1, with D maybe TRBD2 (6 bases). The CDR3 extends over 13 amino acids. The V gene lost 3 bases and the J gene lost 2 bases, with 11 bases spanning the gap. CDR1 and CDR2 from the germline V gene are DFQATT and SNEGSKA (reference sequence). The DNA of the CDR3 is TGCAGTGCTAGCGGGAGAGGGGCCTACGAGCAGTACTTC. Protein sequence: CSASGRGAYEQYF.

Only a few counts were recorded for this clonotype. This chain uses TRBV5-6 with TRBJ2-4; no reliable D call. The V and J ends lost 3 bases and 1 base respectively, with 8 bases between them. Germline V gives CDR1 SGHDT, CDR2 YYEEEE. This CDR3 has 14 residues. The CDR3 DNA reads as TGTGCCAGCAGCTCCGGATTGGCCAAAAACATTCAGTACTTC. This sequence encodes CASSSGLAKNIQYF.

The chain joins TRBV6-5 to TRBJ2-2, with D perhaps matching TRBD1 (5 bases). Germline V lookup: CDR1 MNHEY, CDR2 SVGAGI. Trimming took 8 bases from V and 1 from J, leaving 14 bases between them. The CDR3 runs 15 residues. CDR3 bases: TGTGCCAGCCGAATTGACAGAAGGAACACCGGGGAGCTGTTTTTT. Encoded protein: CASRIDRRNTGELFF.

V and J are TRBV29-1 and TRBJ1-2; D uncertain. This CDR3 is built from 12 residues. Germline assignment: CDR1 SQVTM and CDR2 ANQGSEA. The V end was cut by 2 bases, the J end by 2 bases, with 6 bases between. CDR3 residues: CSVEFPNYGYTF. CDR3 nucleotides: TGCAGCGTTGAATTCCCGAACTATGGCTACACCTTC.

The table lists this clonotype with a few counts. This chain connects TRBV6-5 to TRBJ2-5; no definite D call. The CDR3 spans 13 residues. Germline values: CDR1 MNHEY, CDR2 SVGAGI. Trimming removed 6 bases at V and 0 bases at J, with 8 bases between. The CDR3 sequence: CASSLNYQETQYF. In nucleotides, the CDR3 is TGTGCCAGCAGCCTTAACTACCAAGAGACCCAGTACTTC.

In its sample, this clonotype was seen a few times. The CDR3 loop reads CASSLDEFGGGPGTDTQYF. CDR3 in DNA: TGTGCCAGCAGCTTAGATGAATTTGGTGGGGGGCCAGGCACAGATACGCAGTATTTT. J is TRBJ2-3 and V is TRBV11-2, with D possibly called TRBD1 or TRBD2 (6 bases each). Germline V gives CDR1 SGHAT, CDR2 FQNNGV. The CDR3 extends over 19 amino acids. The V and J ends lost 0 bases and 1 base respectively, with 20 bases between them. The full variable domain, with the rest looked up from reference TRBV11-2 and TRBJ2-3, is EAGVAQSPRYKIIEKRQSVAFWCNPISGHATLYWYQQILGQGPKLLIQFQNNGVVDDSQLPKDRFSAERLKGVDSTLKIQPAKLEDSAVYLCASSLDEFGGGPGTDTQYFGPGTRLTVL.

The genes are TRBV7-9 and TRBJ2-3; unclear D gene. CDR3 length equals 15 residues. Trimming removed 5 bases at V and 3 bases at J, with 15 bases between. CDR1 SEHNR and CDR2 FQNEAQ come from the germline V gene (reference sequence). The CDR3 reads CASSPGRRRTDTQYF. DNA of the CDR3: TGTGCCAGCAGCCCCGGAAGGCGGAGAACAGATACGCAGTATTTT.

There are a few counts of this clonotype. The chain couples TRBV7-6 to TRBJ1-1; 7 bases fit TRBD1. V gave up 7 bases and J gave up 0 bases; unmatched junction bases: 8. The CDR3 is made up of 15 amino acids. Germline V gene sequence: CDR1 SGHVS, CDR2 FNYEAQ. The CDR3 DNA reads as TGTGCCAGCACCGGGACAGATAGAATGAACACTGAAGCTTTCTTT. Residues: CASTGTDRMNTEAFF.

Ten or more counts support this clonotype. The rearrangement links TRBV29-1 to TRBJ1-3; 7 bases map to TRBD1. Per the germline V gene, CDR1 is SQVTM and CDR2 is ANQGSEA. The V gene end was trimmed by 7 bases and the J gene end by 0 bases; junction bases not matched to a gene: 9. This CDR3 has 15 residues. As DNA, the CDR3 is TGCAGCGCCAGGGGGATGGGGAGCTCTGGAAACACCATATATTTT. Translating it yields CSARGMGSSGNTIYF.

This clonotype was recorded a few times. The chain joins TRBV28 to TRBJ2-3, with D possibly TRBD2 on 6 matching bases. The CDR3 runs to 15 residues. The ends were cut back, 3 bases at V and 0 bases at J, with 10 bases in the middle. Germline V gene data show CDR1 as MDHEN and CDR2 as SYDVKM. CDR3 sequence (DNA): TGTGCCAGCAGTTTCCGGGGGAGGAGCACAGATACGCAGTATTTT. Translation gives CASSFRGRSTDTQYF.

This clonotype was seen many times. V and J are TRBV7-9 and TRBJ2-2; D unresolved. Trimming took off 5 bases at V and 1 base at J, with 2 bases between the two ends. Per germline, CDR1 SEHNR and CDR2 FQNEAQ (reference sequence). This CDR3 spans 12 amino acids. The DNA for the CDR3 is TGTGCCAGCAGCGAGAACACCGGGGAGCTGTTTTTT. Its protein is CASSENTGELFF. Together with reference TRBV7-9 and TRBJ2-2, the CDR3 gives the full variable domain: DTGVSQNPRHKITKRGQNVTFRCDPISEHNRLYWYRQTLGQGPEFLTYFQNEAQLEKSRLLSDRFSAERPKGSFSTLEIQRTEQGDSAMYLCASSENTGELFFGEGSRLTVL.

In its sample, this clonotype is medium-sized. This chain connects TRBV7-6 to TRBJ2-1; no firm D call. The CDR3 has 14 residues. Germline values: CDR1 SGHVS, CDR2 FNYEAQ. Trimming left V 2 bases short and J 4 bases short, with 9 bases between. In DNA, the CDR3 is TGTGCCAGCAGCTTACTCGGGCCATACAATGAGCAGTTCTTC. Its translation is CASSLLGPYNEQFF.

The chain combines TRBV6-5 with TRBJ2-7, with TRBD2 matching 9 bases. J was trimmed by 6 bases and V by 7 bases; bases with no gene match: 13. Per the germline V gene, CDR1 is MNHEY and CDR2 is SVGAGI. The CDR3 totals 15 residues. The CDR3 bases are TGTGCCAGCACGACGGGTCGCGGGAGGGCGGCCGAGCAGTACTTC. The encoded protein is CASTTGRGRAAEQYF.

The chain couples TRBV6-5 to TRBJ2-5, with 7 bases fitting TRBD1. Per the germline V gene, CDR1 is MNHEY and CDR2 is SVGAGI. V was pared by 0 bases and J by 7 bases, with 8 bases of the junction left unmatched. This CDR3 has 15 residues. The CDR3 DNA is TGTGCCAGCAGTTACTCAACAGGGGTCCAGGGGACCCAGTACTTC. Encoded protein: CASSYSTGVQGTQYF.

This clonotype was found a few times. The chain has TRBV10-3 and TRBJ1-2; 7 bases match TRBD1. This CDR3 is 16 amino acids long. The V gene's germline CDR1 is ENHRY and CDR2 SYGVKD. V was pared by 5 bases and J by 1 base, with 10 bases of the junction left unmatched. DNA for the CDR3: TGTGCCATCAGTCCCATCCCGGGACAGATTAACTATGGCTACACCTTC. Its translation: CAISPIPGQINYGYTF.

The chain employs TRBV7-2 and TRBJ1-1, with 7 bases matching TRBD1. Germline CDR1 and CDR2: SGHTA and FQGNSA. Germline trimming cut 4 bases from V and 11 bases from J; bases unmatched to any gene: 7. The CDR3 contains 12 residues. CDR3 sequence reads: CASSSDRVLAFF. The CDR3 DNA is TGTGCCAGCAGCTCCGACAGGGTTTTGGCTTTCTTT.

This clonotype has only a few counts. The chain has TRBV9 and TRBJ2-2; 14 nucleotides match TRBD2. Germline loops: CDR1 SGDLS, CDR2 YYNGEE. This CDR3 is built from 17 residues. V lost 4 bases and J lost 7; bases outside the gene matches: 9. The CDR3 nucleotides read TGTGCCAGCAGCCCTGAGGGACTAGCGGGGGCGGTCGGGGAGCTGTTTTTT. Translating gives CASSPEGLAGAVGELFF. Looking up the rest from reference TRBV9 and TRBJ2-2 gives the full variable domain: DSGVTQTPKHLITATGQRVTLRCSPRSGDLSVYWYQQSLDQGLQFLIQYYNGEERAKGNILERFSAQQFPDLHSELNLSSLELGDSALYFCASSPEGLAGAVGELFFGEGSRLTVL.

This clonotype turned up a few times. The rearrangement uses TRBV2 and TRBJ2-3; 9 positions match TRBD2. Germline V CDR1 and CDR2: SNHLY, FYNNEI. V lost 6 bases to trimming and J lost 1 base; unmatched junction nucleotides: 8. This CDR3 comprises 16 residues. The CDR3 reads CASRADLAGRTDTQYF. The CDR3 DNA is TGTGCCAGCAGGGCCGATCTAGCGGGGCGCACAGATACGCAGTATTTT.